Sequencing of this T cell receptor beta chain was carried out in a study of T cells after yellow fever vaccination. Study context: Preparing low-cell-number fractions relied on SMART-Seq v4 Ultra Low Input. General study points: The study re-detected most primary-vaccination clones after the booster (96% CD4, roughly 90% CD8). On re-exposure, the response was weaker but peaked faster, at day 5 versus 15.

CDR1 and CDR2 (germline): SGHDT, YYEEEE. This CDR3 contains 16 residues. Trimming shortened V by 1 base and J by 4 bases, and 14 bases separated the two germline ends. Researchers made TCR cDNA using 5'RACE template switching, and this step added a universal primer site and UMIs. TCRdb itself ran the 5' RACE reads through MiXCR, one entry per CDR3 protein. The repertoire includes approximately 96,000 distinct CDR3 sequences, around 9.8% of them detected once, and around 16% sits in the top ten. This clonotype was seen only a few times. The specimen was CD8+ T cells not binding an NS4B(214-222) dextramer, sorted from PBMCs, collected around 15 days after the first yellow fever vaccination. The chain couples TRBV5-6 to TRBJ2-2, with D possibly being TRBD1 (6 bases). This TCR was recovered from a man aged 18 to 30 who received the YFV17D yellow fever vaccine. The CDR3 sequence is CASSLPPGEFTGELFF. Here the CDR3 DNA reads TGTGCCAGCAGCTTGCCGCCAGGGGAGTTCACCGGGGAGCTGTTTTTT. The full variable domain, rest sourced from reference TRBV5-6 and TRBJ2-2, is DAGVTQSPTHLIKTRGQQVTLRCSPKSGHDTVSWYQQALGQGPQFIFQYYEEEERQRGNFPDRFSGHQFPNYSSELNVNALLLGDSALYLCASSLPPGEFTGELFFGEGSRLTVL.